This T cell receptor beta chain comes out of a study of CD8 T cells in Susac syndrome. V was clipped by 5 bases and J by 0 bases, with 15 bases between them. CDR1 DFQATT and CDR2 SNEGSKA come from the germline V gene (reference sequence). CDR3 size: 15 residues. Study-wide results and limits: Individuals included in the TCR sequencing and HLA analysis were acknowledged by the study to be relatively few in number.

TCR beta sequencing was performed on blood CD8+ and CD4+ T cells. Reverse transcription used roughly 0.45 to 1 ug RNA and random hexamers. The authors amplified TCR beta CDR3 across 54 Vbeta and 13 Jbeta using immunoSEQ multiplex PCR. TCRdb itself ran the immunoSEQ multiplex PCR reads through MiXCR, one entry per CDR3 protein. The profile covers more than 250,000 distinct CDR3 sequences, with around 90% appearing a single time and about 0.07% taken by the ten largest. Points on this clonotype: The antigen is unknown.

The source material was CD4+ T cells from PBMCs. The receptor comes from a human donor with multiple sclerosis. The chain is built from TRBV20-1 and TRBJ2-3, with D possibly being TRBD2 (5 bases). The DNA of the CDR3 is TGCAGTGCTGTCTCCCTTCGCGGGAGCACAGATACGCAGTATTTT. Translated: CSAVSLRGSTDTQYF.